These 23 T cell receptor beta chains were all obtained from the same sample, sequenced in a study of cytomegalovirus exposure and HLA in healthy donors. In the PCR, 60 Vbeta and 13 Jbeta primers were used. The assay was immunoSEQ multiplex PCR, and TCRdb's table has in-frame clones only and misses some. The profile shows about 160,000 clones, approximately 88% of them singletons. The specimen sequenced was PBMCs. Source of these receptors: a young woman in good health and CMV-seronegative.

This chain links TRBV6-4 with TRBJ2-7, with D possibly TRBD1 on 6 matching bases. V was clipped by 4 bases and J by 6 bases, with 13 bases between them. The length of the CDR3 is 13 residues. Germline V CDR1 and CDR2: MRHNA, SNTAGT. Here the CDR3 DNA reads TGTGCCAGCAGTGCTGAAGTCAGGGGCGAGCAGTACTTC. Translated: CASSAEVRGEQYF.

The chain joins TRBV7-7 to TRBJ2-7; TRBD1 might be the D (6 bases). The CDR3 runs 13 residues. V was shortened by 2 bases and J by 4 bases, with 9 bases between the two germline ends. The germline V gene has CDR1 SSHAT and CDR2 FNYEAQ (reference sequence). CDR3 sequence reads: CASSLSQGYEQYF. The CDR3 nucleotides read TGTGCCAGCAGCTTATCACAGGGATACGAGCAGTACTTC.

The chain links TRBV5-1 to TRBJ2-2; no definite D call. Germline CDR1 and CDR2: SGHRS and YFSETQ. With 1 base removed from V and 5 bases from J, the gap between germline ends came to 9 bases. The CDR3 spans 14 residues. For the CDR3, the DNA is TGCGCCAGCAGCTTGAACAAACTAACCGGGGAGCTGTTTTTT. Amino acid sequence: CASSLNKLTGELFF.

The rearrangement links TRBV18 to TRBJ2-3; 7 nucleotides line up with TRBD2. CDR1 and CDR2 (germline): KGHSH, LQKENI. The CDR3 has 15 residues. The V segment lost 4 bases and the J segment 4 bases; nucleotides outside the gene matches: 8. The CDR3 is CASSRGAGSADTQYF. For the CDR3, the DNA is TGTGCCAGCTCACGAGGAGCGGGGTCCGCAGATACGCAGTATTTT.

This chain links TRBV7-9 with TRBJ2-7, with 7 bases aligning to TRBD2. The trim removed 3 bases at V and 0 bases at J, leaving 8 bases unmatched. Germline-derived CDR1 and CDR2 are SEHNR and FQNEAQ (reference sequence). The CDR3 extends over 16 amino acids. CDR3 amino acids: CASSLFVGGISYEQYF. The CDR3 DNA reads as TGTGCCAGCAGCTTGTTTGTGGGGGGGATCTCCTACGAGCAGTACTTC.

The chain links TRBV6-5 to TRBJ1-5; D ambiguous. Trimming pared 7 bases from V and 2 bases from J, leaving 12 bases between. Germline V lookup: CDR1 MNHEY, CDR2 SVGAGI. The CDR3 consists of 14 residues. CDR3 in DNA: TGTGCCAGCACTTCCGGGGTGGGCAATCAGCCCCAGCATTTT. Protein: CASTSGVGNQPQHF.

This clone was detected only a few times. The CDR3 DNA reads TGCGCCAGCAGCTACCACGGACAGAATTCCTACAATGAGCAGTTCTTC. This codes for CASSYHGQNSYNEQFF. V and J are TRBV5-1 and TRBJ2-1, with D possibly TRBD1 on 6 matching bases. From germline, CDR1 is SGHRS and CDR2 YFSETQ. The length of the CDR3 is 16 residues. The V end lost 3 bases, the J end lost 1 base, and 14 bases lay between the germline ends.

This clone was picked up one time. This sequence joins TRBV5-1 and TRBJ1-2; 12 nucleotides match TRBD1. CDR1 SGHRS and CDR2 YFSETQ come from the germline V gene. This CDR3 has 17 residues. V lost 1 base and J lost 8; bases outside the gene matches: 12. CDR3 in amino acids: CASSLLGTGGVAGGYTF. The CDR3 nucleotides are TGCGCCAGCAGCTTGCTTGGGACAGGGGGCGTAGCGGGGGGCTACACCTTC.

The rearrangement uses TRBV2 and TRBJ1-2, with 9 bases matching TRBD1. Germline V gene data show CDR1 as SNHLY and CDR2 as FYNNEI. The J segment lost 6 bases and the V segment lost 6 bases, leaving 8 bases of the junction unmatched. The CDR3 length is 14 residues. Here the CDR3 reads CASRGYGTGNGYTF. Written as DNA, the CDR3 is TGTGCCAGCAGAGGATACGGGACAGGGAATGGCTACACCTTC. Using reference TRBV2 and TRBJ1-2 for the parts outside the CDR3, the full variable domain is EPEVTQTPSHQVTQMGQEVILRCVPISNHLYFYWYRQILGQKVEFLVSFYNNEISEKSEIFDDQFSVERPDGSNFTLKIRSTKLEDSAMYFCASRGYGTGNGYTFGSGTRLTVV.

The V call is TRBV6-1, the J call TRBJ2-5; TRBD1 aligns across 10 bases. This CDR3 is built from 14 residues. Germline lookup yields CDR1 MNHNS and CDR2 SASEGT. V lost 8 bases and J lost 1; bases outside the gene matches: 4. The DNA for the CDR3 is TGTGCCAGCCGGGGACAGGGGTTCCAAGAGACCCAGTACTTC. It is translated as CASRGQGFQETQYF.

The chain uses TRBV5-1 and TRBJ2-7, with 7 positions matching TRBD1. This CDR3 has 13 amino acids. Germline CDR1 is SGHRS and CDR2 is YFSETQ. V shed 0 bases, J shed 9 bases, and the junction held 6 bases outside the gene matches. The chain's CDR3 is CASSLDGPGGQYF. The CDR3 region has the DNA TGCGCCAGCAGCTTGGATGGCCCAGGGGGGCAGTACTTC.

The table lists this clone with a few counts. The V gene is TRBV28, the J gene TRBJ1-1, with 10 bases lining up with TRBD1. Germline CDR1 and CDR2: MDHEN and SYDVKM. The V and J ends lost 6 bases and 4 bases, in that order; junction bases with no gene match: 14. The CDR3 has 17 amino acids. The DNA of the CDR3 is TGTGCCAGCAGCTACCTCGGGGACAGGGGCGGGAGCACTGAAGCTTTCTTT. It encodes CASSYLGDRGGSTEAFF.

The genes are TRBV19 and TRBJ2-1, with 9 positions matching TRBD1. The germline gives CDR1 LNHDA, CDR2 SQIVND (reference sequence). Trimming cost V 10 bases and J 9 bases; bases outside gene matches: 13. This CDR3 spans 14 amino acids. The CDR3 loop reads CATQYRGREGEQFF. The CDR3 nucleotides read TGTGCCACCCAATACAGGGGGCGAGAGGGTGAGCAGTTCTTC.

V is TRBV6-5 and J is TRBJ2-1; 9 bases fit TRBD2. Losses at the gene ends were 4 bases for V and 7 bases for J; bases not matched to a gene: 8. The germline CDR1 and CDR2 sequences are MNHEY and SVGAGI. The CDR3 covers 15 residues. In nucleotides, the CDR3 is TGTGCCAGCAGTTTGGGCGGGGGGGCGGGTAATGAGCAGTTCTTC. It codes for CASSLGGGAGNEQFF.

This clone was seen once. The chain couples TRBV10-1 to TRBJ2-1; 9 nucleotides agree with TRBD1. Germline trimming cut 10 bases from V and 6 bases from J; bases unmatched to any gene: 10. The CDR3 is 14 amino acids. Germline V gene sequence: CDR1 WNHNN, CDR2 SYGVQD (reference sequence). The CDR3, as DNA: TGCGCCACGACCCGGGACAGGGCGTCCAATGAGCAGTTCTTC. Its translation: CATTRDRASNEQFF.

This clone has a single count. The chain carries TRBV2 and TRBJ1-5; 11 bases are a match to TRBD1. Losses at the gene ends were 4 bases for V and 7 bases for J; bases not matched to a gene: 3. Germline V CDR1 and CDR2: SNHLY, FYNNEI. This CDR3 is 14 amino acids long. The CDR3 region has the DNA TGTGCCAGCAGTGCTGGGACAGGGGGGCAGCCCCAGCATTTT. Its translation: CASSAGTGGQPQHF.

The chain couples TRBV6-1 to TRBJ2-7; possible D gene TRBD2, 6 bases. The CDR3 totals 15 residues. The V end was cut by 5 bases, the J end by 2 bases, with 16 bases between. CDR1 and CDR2 from the germline V gene are MNHNS and SASEGT. This chain's CDR3 is CASSTRTGGTYEQYF. CDR3 nucleotide sequence: TGTGCCAGCAGTACCCGGACCGGGGGAACCTACGAGCAGTACTTC.

V is TRBV7-9 and J is TRBJ2-2, with D perhaps TRBD2 (6 bases). Trimming took 4 bases from V and 6 from J, leaving 12 bases between them. Germline-derived CDR1 and CDR2 are SEHNR and FQNEAQ (reference sequence). The CDR3 runs 14 residues. The CDR3, as DNA: TGTGCCAGCAGCTCTGCACTAGCTCCCGGGGAGCTGTTTTTT. Translated: CASSSALAPGELFF.

V and J are TRBV6-1 and TRBJ1-6, with D unresolved. V was cut by 4 bases and J by 6 bases, with 13 bases left in between. CDR1 and CDR2 (germline): MNHNS, SASEGT. This CDR3 is 15 amino acids long. The CDR3 nucleotides read TGTGCCAGCAGTGTCCCGGGTCGCTCTAATTCACCCCTCCACTTT. Amino acids: CASSVPGRSNSPLHF.

Written as DNA, the CDR3 is TGTGCCAGCAGCCAAGGGCTAGCGGTAATCTACGAGCAGTACTTC. Translation gives CASSQGLAVIYEQYF. This chain joins TRBV14 and TRBJ2-7; 7 bases map to TRBD2. This CDR3 is 15 amino acids long. Losses at the gene ends were 1 base for V and 3 bases for J; bases not matched to a gene: 6. Germline CDR1 is SGHDN and CDR2 is FVKESK.

This clone was observed a single time. The chain has TRBV6-1 and TRBJ1-2, with D hard to call. The CDR3 loop spans 14 amino acids. Trimming took off 6 bases at V and 4 bases at J, with 15 bases between the two ends. Germline V gives CDR1 MNHNS, CDR2 SASEGT. CDR3 nucleotide sequence: TGTGCCAGCAGAGTACTAAGGTGGCCCTATGGCTACACCTTC. It translates to CASRVLRWPYGYTF.

This chain joins TRBV7-2 and TRBJ2-7; 8 bases are a match to TRBD2. CDR3 length: 14 residues. J gave up 3 bases and V 5 bases, and 6 bases lay outside the gene matches. Germline V CDR1 and CDR2: SGHTA, FQGNSA. The CDR3 is CASSPGGELYEQYF. The CDR3 DNA is TGTGCCAGCAGCCCGGGGGGGGAACTCTACGAGCAGTACTTC.

This chain connects TRBV25-1 to TRBJ2-7; possible D gene TRBD1, 5 bases. Germline V gene lookup returns CDR1 MGHDK and CDR2 SYGVNS. Trimming removed 5 bases at V and 3 bases at J, with 14 bases between. The CDR3 has 14 amino acids. For the CDR3, the DNA is TGTGCCAGCAGTCCGTGGACACGTGGCTACGAGCAGTACTTC. It is translated as CASSPWTRGYEQYF.